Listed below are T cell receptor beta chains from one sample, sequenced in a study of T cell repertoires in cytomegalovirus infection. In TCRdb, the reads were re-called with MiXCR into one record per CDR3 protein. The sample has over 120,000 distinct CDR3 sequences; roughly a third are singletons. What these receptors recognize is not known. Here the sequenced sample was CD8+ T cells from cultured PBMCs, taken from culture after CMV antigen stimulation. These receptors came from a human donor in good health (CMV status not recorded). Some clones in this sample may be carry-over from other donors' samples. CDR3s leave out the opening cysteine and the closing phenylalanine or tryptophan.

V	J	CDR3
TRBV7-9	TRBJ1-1	ASSMTGIEAF
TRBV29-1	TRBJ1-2	SVELVDSYYGYT
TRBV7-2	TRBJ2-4	ASSRVGSTDIQY
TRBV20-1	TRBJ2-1	SASPPGDEQF
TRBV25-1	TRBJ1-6	ASSDNVPDRRGSPLH
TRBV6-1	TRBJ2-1	ASSESQLFSYNEQF
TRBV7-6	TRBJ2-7	ASSLGKAVGREQY
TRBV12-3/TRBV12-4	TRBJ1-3	ASSSRTAAGNTIY
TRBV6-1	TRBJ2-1	ASSEVWPGGGDEQF
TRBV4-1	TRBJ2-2	ASSYRGEDTGELF
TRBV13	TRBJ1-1	ASSLEGGGTEAF
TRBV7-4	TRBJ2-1	ASSPPDYSSEQF
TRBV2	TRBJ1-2	ASSEEYGYT
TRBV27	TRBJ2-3	ASSRGGRGNTQY
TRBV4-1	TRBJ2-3	ASSRSFGSTDTQY
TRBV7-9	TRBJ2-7	ASSLEGGNEQY